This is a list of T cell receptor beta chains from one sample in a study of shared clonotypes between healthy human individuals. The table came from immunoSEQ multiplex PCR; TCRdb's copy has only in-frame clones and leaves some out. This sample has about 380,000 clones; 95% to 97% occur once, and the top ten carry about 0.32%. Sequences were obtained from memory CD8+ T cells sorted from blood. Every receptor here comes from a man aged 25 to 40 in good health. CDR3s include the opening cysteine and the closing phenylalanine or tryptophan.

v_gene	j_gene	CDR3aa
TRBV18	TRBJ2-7	CASSPRETTYEQYF
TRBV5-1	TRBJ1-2	CASSLGQGIGGYTF
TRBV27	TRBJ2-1	CASSDLGLARFF
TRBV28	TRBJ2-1	CASSPWLAYYNEQFF
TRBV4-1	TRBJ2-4	CASSELAGVAKNIQYF
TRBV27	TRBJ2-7	CASSPYPRGQLVYEQYF
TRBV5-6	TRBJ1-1	CASSPRTGARTEAFF
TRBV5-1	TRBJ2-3	CASSFSAASFSDTQYF
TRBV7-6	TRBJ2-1	CASSPLSSPYNEQFF
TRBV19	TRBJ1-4	CASSGTATNEKLFF
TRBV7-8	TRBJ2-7	CASSLVWTGPDEQYF
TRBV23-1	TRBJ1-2	CASSQKEPNYGYTF
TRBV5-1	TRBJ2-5	CASSLGLLETQYF
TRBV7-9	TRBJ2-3	CASSLGTSGGGTDTQYF
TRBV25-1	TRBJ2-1	CATRGVNEQFF
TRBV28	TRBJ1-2	CASSISLNYGYTF
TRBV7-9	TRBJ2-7	CASSLVDSPYEQYF
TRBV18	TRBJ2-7	CASSPTGLYEQYF
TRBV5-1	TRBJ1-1	CASRDRGETEAFF
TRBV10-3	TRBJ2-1	CAISGGTSGRNEQFF
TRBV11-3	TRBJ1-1	CASSLQGGTEAFF
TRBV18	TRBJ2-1	CASSPPSSGSYNEQFF
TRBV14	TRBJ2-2	CASSQGQTGELFF
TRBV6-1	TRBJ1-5	CASSEVPHNQPQHF
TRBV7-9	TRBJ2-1	CASSFMRGDYEQFF
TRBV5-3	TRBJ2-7	CARSSGTSGSSSYEQYF
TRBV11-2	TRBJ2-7	CASRPLAPYEQYF
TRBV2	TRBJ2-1	CASKVGGSYEQFF
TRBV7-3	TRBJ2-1	CASSLTTFNEQFF
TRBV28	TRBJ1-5	CASSLIRVGSNQPQHF
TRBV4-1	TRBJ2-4	CASSQIMSLTKNIQYF
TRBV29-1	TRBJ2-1	CSFVLGADEQFF
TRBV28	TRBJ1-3	CASRDTGGAGNTIYF
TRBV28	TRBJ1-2	CASSFDSYGYTF
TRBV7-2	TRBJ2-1	CASSLAGGYNEQFF